This is a list of T cell receptor beta chains from one sample in a study of STAT3 mutations in large granular lymphocyte leukemia. The method was immunoSEQ multiplex PCR; TCRdb's version includes in-frame clones alone and lacks a portion of them. The table has 15,000 to 19,000 clones, over 90% seen once. Sequences were obtained from peripheral blood mononuclear cells. The receptors shown here come from a woman aged 45-65 years with T-cell large granular lymphocyte leukemia. Some clones in this sample may be carry-over from other donors' samples. CDR3s leave out the opening cysteine and the closing phenylalanine or tryptophan.

v_gene: TRBV6-5; CDR3aa: ASSPTSGRYEQY
v_gene: TRBV29-1; CDR3aa: SVGLSGELF
v_gene: TRBV30; CDR3aa: AWGLTREKLF
v_gene: TRBV2; CDR3aa: ASSVDTYQPQH
v_gene: TRBV4-1; CDR3aa: ASSQDFRGRDYGYT
v_gene: TRBV27; CDR3aa: ASSPLPASGTHYGYT
v_gene: TRBV28; CDR3aa: ASGGGHSDEQY
v_gene: TRBV28; CDR3aa: ASGDGQPQH
v_gene: TRBV27; CDR3aa: ASRPLGVSYNEQF
v_gene: TRBV15; CDR3aa: ATSHGISYEQY
v_gene: TRBV27; CDR3aa: ASMGSWGATGELF
v_gene: TRBV9; CDR3aa: ASSPQDGIQY
v_gene: TRBV5-1; CDR3aa: ASSYTGSLSYEQY
v_gene: TRBV4-3; CDR3aa: ASSQGWGTGGGYEQY
v_gene: TRBV5-1; CDR3aa: ASSLAEGGNEKLF
v_gene: TRBV14; CDR3aa: ASSIRTSNQETQY
v_gene: TRBV29-1; CDR3aa: SAHNGYSTDTQY
v_gene: TRBV7-9; CDR3aa: ASRSGGNGAGEQY
v_gene: TRBV9; CDR3aa: ASSVTGGEQY